One sample yielded the 20 T cell receptor beta chains listed below, sequenced in a study of blood T cell repertoires in COVID-19. Some clones are missing from TCRdb's copy, which holds only in-frame ones; the method was immunoSEQ multiplex PCR. Of 240,000 or so clones detected, around 90% appear once; the ten largest clones hold over 6%. Material: peripheral blood. These receptors originate from a woman aged 65 to 85 with active or convalescent COVID-19.

This chain links TRBV12-5 with TRBJ1-6, with D possibly matching TRBD1 (5 bases). The CDR3 sequence is 13 residues long. V was trimmed by 8 bases and J by 7 bases, leaving 12 bases between them. Germline V gene sequence: CDR1 LGHNT, CDR2 FRNRAP. This chain's CDR3 is CASSLGRNSPLHF. CDR3 sequence (DNA): TGTGCTAGTTCCCTGGGGCGGAATTCACCCCTCCACTTT.

The chain couples TRBV6-5 to TRBJ1-4; D is possibly TRBD1 (5 bases). The CDR3 covers 15 residues. V lost 2 bases and J 8 bases, leaving 15 bases between the germline ends. Germline V lookup: CDR1 MNHEY, CDR2 SVGAGI. As DNA, the CDR3 is TGTGCCAGCAGTTACAGCGGGGCCCTGAAAGAAAAACTGTTTTTT. Its translation: CASSYSGALKEKLFF.

V is TRBV7-8 and J is TRBJ1-2; 7 bases agree with TRBD1. V was pared by 6 bases and J by 4 bases, with 5 bases of the junction left unmatched. Looked up from germline, CDR1 is SGHVS and CDR2 is FQNEAQ. This CDR3 contains 13 residues. The CDR3 loop is CASSPDRVYGYTF. In nucleotides, the CDR3 is TGTGCCAGCAGTCCTGACAGGGTCTATGGCTACACCTTC.

CDR3 sequence reads: CASSPHKNTGELFF. DNA of the CDR3: TGTGCCAGCAGCCCCCACAAGAACACCGGGGAGCTGTTTTTT. The chain joins TRBV7-3 to TRBJ2-2; D gene uncertain. V lost 5 bases and J 1 base, leaving 8 bases between the germline ends. This CDR3 is built from 14 residues. CDR1 is SGHTA and CDR2 is FQGTGA in the germline V gene.

This clone was detected only once. The gene calls are TRBV15 and TRBJ2-7; 8 positions match TRBD2. The CDR3 is 15 amino acids. With V trimmed by 0 bases and J by 6 bases, 7 bases remained unmatched. The germline gives CDR1 LNHNV, CDR2 YYDKDF (reference sequence). As DNA, the CDR3 is TGTGCCACCAGCAGAGATACCGCCAGCGGGGGCGAGCAGTACTTC. Its protein is CATSRDTASGGEQYF.

The CDR3 reads CASSQGLAFGELFF. The CDR3 bases are TGTGCCAGCAGCCAGGGACTAGCTTTCGGGGAGCTGTTTTTT. The chain joins TRBV3-1 (or the pseudogene TRBV3-2) to TRBJ2-2; 9 bases map to TRBD2. CDR3 size: 14 residues. Germline CDR1 reads LGHDT; CDR2 reads YNNKEL (reference sequence). The junction had 3 bases not matched to a gene; V was cut back by 3 bases and J by 7 bases.

This chain joins TRBV18 and TRBJ1-2; 7 positions match TRBD1. There are 13 residues in the CDR3. Germline CDR1 is KGHSH and CDR2 is LQKENI. The trim removed 4 bases at V and 2 bases at J, leaving 1 base unmatched. The CDR3 sequence is CASSLDRNYGYTF. Written as DNA, the CDR3 is TGTGCCAGCTCACTGGACAGGAACTATGGCTACACCTTC.

This clone has only one observation. The rearrangement links TRBV6-1 to TRBJ2-7; D gene unclear. The CDR3 is made up of 15 amino acids. Germline V gene data show CDR1 as MNHNS and CDR2 as SASEGT. V dropped 3 bases and J dropped 6 bases, with 18 bases sitting between them. CDR3 nucleotide sequence: TGTGCCAGCAGTGAGTCCGTACACCTGTCGGGCGAGCAGTACTTC. Translation gives CASSESVHLSGEQYF.

This rearrangement joins TRBV4-2 to TRBJ1-5; TRBD1 aligns across 11 bases. V shed 2 bases, J shed 9 bases, and the junction held 9 bases outside the gene matches. Germline assignment: CDR1 LGHNA and CDR2 YNFKEQ. CDR3 length: 16 amino acids. Here the CDR3 reads CASSQLEGQGDWPQHF. The CDR3 coding sequence is TGTGCCAGCAGCCAATTAGAGGGACAGGGGGATTGGCCCCAGCATTTT.

V and J are TRBV28 and TRBJ1-6, with TRBD1 identical over 7 bases. Germline-derived CDR1 and CDR2 are MDHEN and SYDVKM. The CDR3 extends over 14 amino acids. J was trimmed by 9 bases and V by 6 bases; bases with no gene match: 8. The CDR3: CASSDIQGTSPLHF. The CDR3 bases are TGTGCCAGCAGCGATATACAGGGGACTTCACCCCTCCACTTT.

The chain has TRBV5-6 and TRBJ1-1; possibly TRBD1 for D (5 bases). This CDR3 has 14 amino acids. The germline gives CDR1 SGHDT, CDR2 YYEEEE. The germline V and J ends were trimmed by 1 base and 7 bases, with 14 bases remaining between them. CDR3 region: CASSLLGVAGEAFF. The CDR3 nucleotides read TGTGCCAGCAGCTTGCTAGGGGTCGCAGGTGAAGCTTTCTTT.

The rearrangement joins TRBV9 to TRBJ2-3, with a possible D match to TRBD1 (6 bases). V gave up 1 base and J gave up 4 bases, with 13 bases separating them. CDR3 size: 15 residues. Germline CDR1 is SGDLS and CDR2 is YYNGEE. CDR3 coding DNA: TGTGCCAGCAGCGTATTGGGGACACCGTCAGATACGCAGTATTTT. This codes for CASSVLGTPSDTQYF.

The chain combines TRBV10-2 with TRBJ2-6; a weak D match, TRBD2 (5 bases). This CDR3 has 16 amino acids. Between the trimmed V and J ends, which lost 2 bases and 0 bases, there was a span of 8 bases. Germline CDR1 WSHSY, CDR2 SAAADI. In DNA form, the CDR3 reads TGCGCCAGCAGTGAGGCTCGGGGCTCTGGGGCCAACGTCCTGACTTTC. Protein: CASSEARGSGANVLTF.

This clone was counted only a few times. V gene TRBV11-2 combines with J gene TRBJ1-4; D remains unclear. V was trimmed by 5 bases and J by 0 bases, leaving 10 bases between them. The CDR3 contains 15 residues. From germline, CDR1 is SGHAT and CDR2 FQNNGV. CDR3 nucleotide sequence: TGTGCCAGCAGCCAAGACACAGCAACTAATGAAAAACTGTTTTTT. Translation gives CASSQDTATNEKLFF. The full variable domain, its missing parts supplied by reference TRBV11-2 and TRBJ1-4, is EAGVAQSPRYKIIEKRQSVAFWCNPISGHATLYWYQQILGQGPKLLIQFQNNGVVDDSQLPKDRFSAERLKGVDSTLKIQPAKLEDSAVYLCASSQDTATNEKLFFGSGTQLSVL.

This chain links TRBV7-2 with TRBJ1-2; maybe TRBD1 (6 bases). This CDR3 has 15 residues. Deletions cut 0 bases from V and 0 bases from J, with 8 bases between. CDR1 and CDR2 from the germline V gene are SGHTA and FQGNSA. CDR3 sequence: CASSLANRANYGYTF. The CDR3 bases are TGTGCCAGCAGCTTAGCAAACAGGGCTAACTATGGCTACACCTTC. The entire variable domain, with the rest obtained from reference TRBV7-2 and TRBJ1-2, is as follows: GAGVSQSPSNKVTEKGKDVELRCDPISGHTALYWYRQSLGQGLEFLIYFQGNSAPDKSGLPSDRFSAERTGGSVSTLTIQRTQQEDSAVYLCASSLANRANYGYTFGSGTRLTVV.

The chain uses TRBV10-3 and TRBJ1-3; 7 positions agree with TRBD1. This CDR3 region has 13 residues. Germline loops: CDR1 ENHRY, CDR2 SYGVKD. With 5 bases clipped from V and 8 bases from J, the junction kept 6 bases outside the gene matches. The CDR3 DNA reads as TGTGCCATCAGTACAGGGGCGGCGGACACCATATATTTT. Protein: CAISTGAADTIYF.

This chain connects TRBV10-3 to TRBJ2-2; 7 bases align to TRBD2. V gave up 0 bases and J gave up 7 bases; unmatched junction bases: 8. The CDR3 is 16 residues long. Germline assignment: CDR1 ENHRY and CDR2 SYGVKD. This CDR3 reads CAISESAAGSRGELFF. The DNA for the CDR3 is TGTGCCATCAGTGAGTCGGCAGCGGGGAGCCGCGGGGAGCTGTTTTTT.

The rearrangement joins TRBV10-1 to TRBJ2-3; D remains unclear. V dropped 2 bases and J dropped 3 bases, with 9 bases sitting between them. The CDR3 spans 14 residues. CDR1 WNHNN and CDR2 SYGVQD come from the germline V gene (reference sequence). CDR3 region: CASSESPLTDTQYF. The CDR3 region has the DNA TGCGCCAGCAGTGAGAGCCCTCTTACAGATACGCAGTATTTT.

The chain links TRBV12-3 or TRBV12-4 to TRBJ1-1, with D perhaps TRBD1 (6 bases). V was pared by 3 bases and J by 5 bases, with 10 bases between. The CDR3 sequence is 13 residues long. CDR3 coding DNA: TGTGCCAGCAGTTTTAGACAGGCGACTGAAGCTTTCTTT. Residues: CASSFRQATEAFF.

This clone was recorded a few times. This chain joins TRBV7-9 and TRBJ2-2, with TRBD1 as a possible D gene (7 bases). CDR1 and CDR2 (germline): SEHNR, FQNEAQ (reference sequence). There are 15 residues in the CDR3. V was clipped by 4 bases and J by 1 base, with 10 bases between them. The CDR3 reads CASSSQGGNTGELFF. CDR3 coding DNA: TGTGCCAGCAGCTCGCAGGGGGGGAACACCGGGGAGCTGTTTTTT. Full variable domain (rest looked up from reference TRBV7-9 and TRBJ2-2): DTGVSQNPRHKITKRGQNVTFRCDPISEHNRLYWYRQTLGQGPEFLTYFQNEAQLEKSRLLSDRFSAERPKGSFSTLEIQRTEQGDSAMYLCASSSQGGNTGELFFGEGSRLTVL.